The 26 T cell receptor beta chains listed next were all sequenced from one sample in a study of blood T cell repertoires in COVID-19 (TCRdb year 2020). Libraries were built with the immunoSEQ multiplex PCR assay. TCRdb limited this immuneACCESS table to in-frame rearrangements with V and J called. A share of clones is missing; checked studies link under half to unresolved V genes, and the rest is unexplained. This sample has 250,000 to 300,000 clones in its table, and 85% to 90% of those were observed once. The top ten hold around 3.6% of the sample. The specimen was peripheral blood. These receptors all stem from a man aged 18 to 35 with active or convalescent COVID-19.

The chain combines TRBV6-2 or TRBV6-3 with TRBJ2-1, with 7 nucleotides matching TRBD1. The germline V gene encodes CDR1 MNHEY and CDR2 SVGEGT. This CDR3 has 18 residues. V shed 6 bases, J shed 0 bases, and the junction held 14 bases outside the gene matches. DNA of the CDR3: TGTGCCAGCAGCCACACCCGGACAGGTGAGAGCTCCTACAATGAGCAGTTCTTC. Translated: CASSHTRTGESSYNEQFF.

The chain couples TRBV2 to TRBJ2-2; weak D call: TRBD2 (7 bases). This CDR3 region has 14 residues. The germline V gene encodes CDR1 SNHLY and CDR2 FYNNEI. V shed 5 bases and J shed 6 bases, with 13 bases lying between them. The CDR3 region has the DNA TGTGCCAGCAGTTGGCGGGGGCGCGCCGGGGAGCTGTTTTTT. Protein product: CASSWRGRAGELFF.

This chain connects TRBV11-3 to TRBJ2-2; TRBD1 aligns across 7 bases. This CDR3 has 13 amino acids. The V segment lost 7 bases and the J segment 5 bases; nucleotides outside the gene matches: 4. Germline-derived CDR1 and CDR2 are SGHNT and YENEEA. The CDR3 nucleotides read TGTGCCAGCACGCCACAGGGGACCGGGGAGCTGTTTTTT. It encodes CASTPQGTGELFF.

This chain joins TRBV29-1 and TRBJ2-5; tentative D call: TRBD2 (5 bases). Trimming removed 6 bases from V and 8 bases from J, with 19 bases in between. In germline, CDR1 is SQVTM, CDR2 ANQGSEA. This CDR3 contains 13 residues. In nucleotides, the CDR3 is TGCAGCGTCCTTGGGGATAGCGAGGTAACCCAGTACTTC. This sequence encodes CSVLGDSEVTQYF.

V usage is TRBV13 and J usage is TRBJ1-6; no clear D gene. The CDR3 length is 14 residues. Trimming took 7 bases from V and 0 from J, leaving 7 bases between them. Germline CDR1 reads PRHDT; CDR2 reads FYEKMQ (reference sequence). The CDR3 region has the DNA TGTGCCAGCACCCATAGCTCCTATAATTCACCCCTCCACTTT. Protein sequence: CASTHSSYNSPLHF.

J is TRBJ2-7 and V is TRBV7-9; TRBD2 agrees at 7 bases. V trimming: 7 bases; J trimming: 0 bases; junction bases outside the gene matches: 6. Germline values: CDR1 SEHNR, CDR2 FQNEAQ (reference sequence). This CDR3 contains 14 residues. DNA of the CDR3: TGTGCCAGCACCCCGGGGGGAGACTCCTACGAGCAGTACTTC. It is translated as CASTPGGDSYEQYF.

The rearrangement uses TRBV9 and TRBJ2-3, with TRBD2 as a possible D gene (5 bases). The length of the CDR3 is 17 residues. V was trimmed by 3 bases and J by 1 base, leaving 18 bases between them. In germline, CDR1 is SGDLS, CDR2 YYNGEE. CDR3 nucleotides: TGTGCCAGCAGCGCCCAGCCGGGGATCTATGGCACAGATACGCAGTATTTT. It codes for CASSAQPGIYGTDTQYF.

This clone was recorded only once. V and J are TRBV6-1 and TRBJ1-1, with D uncertain. The CDR3 is 14 amino acids. V gave up 2 bases and J gave up 1 base, with 8 bases separating them. From germline, CDR1 is MNHNS and CDR2 SASEGT. CDR3 nucleotide sequence: TGTGCCAGCAGTGAACACACCAAGAACACTGAAGCTTTCTTT. Protein product: CASSEHTKNTEAFF.

The chain combines TRBV9 with TRBJ2-1, with 8 bases aligning to TRBD2. In germline, CDR1 is SGDLS, CDR2 YYNGEE. With V trimmed by 2 bases and J by 3 bases, 4 bases remained unmatched. This CDR3 is built from 15 residues. CDR3 region: CASSVRGGLYNEQFF. In nucleotides, the CDR3 is TGTGCCAGCAGCGTCCGCGGGGGGCTCTACAATGAGCAGTTCTTC.

The chain is built from TRBV6-5 and TRBJ1-1; possibly TRBD1 for D (5 bases). The CDR3 is 14 residues long. Trimming cost V 7 bases and J 8 bases, with 20 bases left between them. Germline values: CDR1 MNHEY, CDR2 SVGAGI. This CDR3 is CASIKTGGNGEAFF. The DNA of the CDR3 is TGTGCCAGCATTAAAACCGGGGGGAATGGCGAAGCTTTCTTT.

The chain employs TRBV28 and TRBJ1-5; D unclear. V lost 1 base and J 7 bases, leaving 14 bases between the germline ends. The CDR3 spans 15 residues. Per the germline V gene, CDR1 is MDHEN and CDR2 is SYDVKM. The chain's CDR3 is CASSLSYGPGQPQHF. In nucleotides, the CDR3 is TGTGCCAGCAGTTTATCGTACGGGCCGGGGCAGCCCCAGCATTTT.

The chain combines TRBV7-2 with TRBJ2-3, with TRBD1 matching over 10 bases. The CDR3 sequence is 18 residues long. CDR1 is SGHTA and CDR2 is FQGNSA in the germline V gene. The V gene end was trimmed by 2 bases and the J gene end by 6 bases; junction bases not matched to a gene: 14. For the CDR3, the DNA is TGTGCCAGCAGCTTACTAAGTAGGGGGACAGGGGACACCGATACGCAGTATTTT. As protein: CASSLLSRGTGDTDTQYF.

The V and J genes are TRBV6-5 and TRBJ2-1; 8 bases map to TRBD2. CDR3 length equals 13 residues. CDR1 MNHEY and CDR2 SVGAGI come from the germline V gene. V gave up 7 bases and J gave up 2 bases; unmatched junction bases: 1. This CDR3 is CASKRGTYNEQFF. The CDR3 DNA reads as TGTGCCAGCAAGCGGGGGACCTACAATGAGCAGTTCTTC.

This chain connects TRBV6-5 to TRBJ1-5; 7 bases align to TRBD1. The CDR3 runs 14 residues. Losses at the gene ends were 5 bases for V and 7 bases for J; bases not matched to a gene: 8. Germline loops: CDR1 MNHEY, CDR2 SVGAGI. The CDR3 DNA reads as TGTGCCAGCAGTAGGACAGGTCAGTCGCAGCCCCAGCATTTT. It yields the protein CASSRTGQSQPQHF.

J is TRBJ1-1 and V is TRBV7-3; the D gene is possibly TRBD1 (5 bases). The CDR3 totals 15 residues. Germline loops: CDR1 SGHTA, CDR2 FQGTGA. The germline V and J ends were trimmed by 5 bases and 3 bases, with 16 bases remaining between them. CDR3 sequence: CASSPRGGRDTEAFF. CDR3 nucleotides: TGTGCCAGCAGCCCACGCGGGGGACGTGACACTGAAGCTTTCTTT.

This chain joins TRBV30 and TRBJ1-3; D remains ambiguous. The CDR3 runs 12 residues. V dropped 4 bases and J dropped 3 bases, with 7 bases sitting between them. The germline gives CDR1 GTSNPN, CDR2 SVGIG (reference sequence). CDR3 DNA sequence: TGTGCCTGGATTAAAAATGGAAACACCATATATTTT. This gives the protein CAWIKNGNTIYF.

The gene calls are TRBV11-2 and TRBJ1-4; TRBD1 is a possible D gene (6 bases). This CDR3 has 14 amino acids. Germline values: CDR1 SGHAT, CDR2 FQNNGV. Trimming cost V 5 bases and J 8 bases, with 15 bases left between them. The chain's CDR3 is CASSLTGLREKLFF. CDR3 nucleotides: TGTGCCAGCAGCCTGACAGGTCTAAGAGAAAAACTGTTTTTT.

The chain recombines TRBV19 with TRBJ1-1; D is ambiguous. Germline V gene data show CDR1 as LNHDA and CDR2 as SQIVND (reference sequence). V dropped 6 bases and J dropped 0 bases, with 8 bases sitting between them. The CDR3 consists of 13 residues. This CDR3 is CASRRTVNTEAFF. DNA of the CDR3: TGTGCCAGTAGGAGGACTGTGAACACTGAAGCTTTCTTT.

V and J are TRBV27 and TRBJ2-7; TRBD2 agrees at 10 bases. In germline, CDR1 is MNHEY, CDR2 SMNVEV (reference sequence). The ends lost 4 bases at V and 4 bases at J; junction bases unmatched: 10. This CDR3 is built from 16 residues. Written as DNA, the CDR3 is TGTGCCAGCAGTTCAAACCAGGGACTAGCGCGATACGAGCAGTACTTC. It translates to CASSSNQGLARYEQYF.

The V gene is TRBV9, the J gene TRBJ2-2; tentatively, D is TRBD2 (6 bases). Germline V gene lookup returns CDR1 SGDLS and CDR2 YYNGEE. Deletions cut 4 bases from V and 5 bases from J, with 15 bases between. The CDR3 consists of 15 residues. CDR3 in amino acids: CASSLEEGRTGELFF. The CDR3 DNA reads TGTGCCAGCAGCCTAGAGGAGGGGCGGACCGGGGAGCTGTTTTTT.

The V gene is TRBV19, the J gene TRBJ1-5, with D unresolved. The germline V and J ends were trimmed by 7 bases and 7 bases, with 14 bases remaining between them. The CDR3 spans 13 residues. Germline assignment: CDR1 LNHDA and CDR2 SQIVND (reference sequence). The CDR3 loop reads CASNQTPWQPQHF. The CDR3 coding sequence is TGTGCCAGTAATCAGACACCCTGGCAGCCCCAGCATTTT. The full variable domain, completed using reference TRBV19 and TRBJ1-5, is DGGITQSPKYLFRKEGQNVTLSCEQNLNHDAMYWYRQDPGQGLRLIYYSQIVNDFQKGDIAEGYSVSREKKESFPLTVTSAQKNPTAFYLCASNQTPWQPQHFGDGTRLSIL.

The CDR3 nucleotides read TGTGCCAGAAGCCTGGCCGGGACAGGACTTGGGGAGGTTGGCGAGCAGTACTTC. Its translation: CARSLAGTGLGEVGEQYF. The chain couples TRBV5-3 to TRBJ2-7; 8 bases map to TRBD1. TRBV5-3 is an ORF for which the function is uncertain. The length of the CDR3 is 18 residues. Unmatched junction bases numbered 21, after V lost 4 bases and J lost 6 bases.

The chain links TRBV5-1 to TRBJ2-7; a possible D gene is TRBD1 (5 bases). The CDR3 has 14 amino acids. The germline V and J ends were trimmed by 8 bases and 3 bases, with 18 bases remaining between them. Germline loops: CDR1 SGHRS, CDR2 YFSETQ. CDR3 region: CASHSGLPVYEQYF. The CDR3 nucleotides read TGCGCCAGTCATTCAGGGTTACCTGTCTACGAGCAGTACTTC.

The table lists this clone with a few counts. The genes are TRBV9 and TRBJ2-3; D uncertain. Trimming removed 10 bases from V and 2 bases from J, with 14 bases in between. This CDR3 is 13 amino acids long. Germline loops: CDR1 SGDLS, CDR2 YYNGEE. The CDR3 loop reads CASSRQNTDTQYF. For the CDR3, the DNA is TGTGCCTCCTCGAGGCAGAACACAGATACGCAGTATTTT.

The gene calls are TRBV12-3 or TRBV12-4 and TRBJ2-7, with TRBD1 matching 7 bases. This CDR3 spans 12 amino acids. Trimming cost V 9 bases and J 3 bases; bases outside gene matches: 5. This chain's CDR3 is CASMGQSYEQYF. CDR3 bases: TGTGCCAGTATGGGACAGAGCTACGAGCAGTACTTC.

This sequence joins TRBV4-1 and TRBJ1-4; D may be TRBD1 (5 bases). Germline loops: CDR1 MGHRA, CDR2 YSYEKL. The V and J ends lost 1 base and 6 bases respectively, with 12 bases between them. This CDR3 contains 15 residues. The chain's CDR3 is CASSQATGVYEKLFF. The CDR3 DNA reads as TGCGCCAGCAGCCAAGCTACAGGTGTATATGAAAAACTGTTTTTT.